The 14 T cell receptor beta chains presented below share a single source sample, sequenced in a study of CD8 T cells in ankylosing spondylitis. Study conclusions and caveats: Apparently characteristic of ankylosing spondylitis blood was a TCR beta motif (eight highly homologous variants).

The antigens these receptors bind are not known. TCRdb re-analysed the 5' RACE reads in MiXCR, keeping a single row per CDR3 protein. The sample holds 450,000 or so distinct CDR3 sequences, more than 25% seen once. The sequencing sample was made of blood, either unsorted or a sorted T cell fraction (not recorded which). These receptors all stem from a male donor with ankylosing spondylitis.

The J gene is TRBJ1-6, the V gene TRBV19; no definite D call. The CDR3 has 13 amino acids. The germline V gene encodes CDR1 LNHDA and CDR2 SQIVND (reference sequence). V shed 6 bases and J shed 9 bases, with 12 bases lying between them. CDR3 residues: CASSEDTRSPLHF. The DNA for the CDR3 is TGTGCCAGTAGCGAGGATACCCGTTCACCCCTCCACTTT.

The chain joins TRBV29-1 to TRBJ2-1; 7 nucleotides line up with TRBD2. V dropped 6 bases and J dropped 2; count of bases not matched to a gene: 10. Germline CDR1 SQVTM, CDR2 ANQGSEA. The CDR3 has 15 amino acids. The CDR3, as DNA: TGCAGCGTACGGAGGGCTAGCGGTCCCTACAATGAGCAGTTCTTC. Translation gives CSVRRASGPYNEQFF.

This chain joins TRBV12-3 or TRBV12-4 and TRBJ2-7; no clear D. Trimming took off 6 bases at V and 2 bases at J, with 14 bases between the two ends. The CDR3 has 14 amino acids. CDR3: CASRVTRVTYEQYV. Here the CDR3 DNA reads TGTGCCAGCAGAGTCACCCGGGTGACCTACGAGCAGTACGTC.

The rearrangement joins TRBV3-1 to TRBJ2-1; D is perhaps TRBD2 (6 bases). V shed 1 base and J shed 7 bases, with 8 bases lying between them. CDR3 length: 13 residues. CDR1 is LGHDT and CDR2 is YNNKEL in the germline V gene (reference sequence). DNA of the CDR3: TGTGCCAGCAGCCAAGGACTAGAGAATGAGCAGTTCTTC. It codes for CASSQGLENEQFF.

This clonotype was found a few times. The rearrangement links TRBV11-2 to TRBJ1-4, with TRBD1 identical over 10 bases. V shed 6 bases and J 7 bases; nucleotides not matched to a gene: 8. This CDR3 spans 15 amino acids. Germline CDR1 is SGHAT and CDR2 is FQNNGV. The CDR3 coding sequence is TGTGCCAGCAGATACCTCCGGGACAGGGGTGAAAAACTGTTTTTT. As protein: CASRYLRDRGEKLFF.

V and J are TRBV29-1 and TRBJ1-2; 7 bases agree with TRBD1. Germline V gives CDR1 SQVTM, CDR2 ANQGSEA. There are 14 residues in the CDR3. With 6 bases clipped from V and 8 bases from J, the junction kept 15 bases outside the gene matches. The CDR3 here is CSVPRESTGSGYTF. The CDR3 DNA is TGCAGCGTCCCCAGAGAATCGACAGGGTCGGGCTACACCTTC. The whole variable domain, remainder taken from reference TRBV29-1 and TRBJ1-2, is SAVISQKPSRDICQRGTSLTIQCQVDSQVTMMFWYRQQPGQSLTLIATANQGSEATYESGFVIDKFPISRPNLTFSTLTVSNMSPEDSSIYLCSVPRESTGSGYTFGSGTRLTVV.

This clonotype was observed many times. The V and J genes are TRBV20-1 and TRBJ1-5; D unresolved. V dropped 3 bases and J dropped 5 bases, with 11 bases sitting between them. This CDR3 has 13 residues. Germline V lookup: CDR1 DFQATT, CDR2 SNEGSKA (reference sequence). DNA for the CDR3: TGCAGTGCTAGTGAGGGCGGCGATCAGCCCCAGCATTTT. Translated, it gives CSASEGGDQPQHF.

In this sample, this clonotype turned up a few times. This sequence joins TRBV20-1 and TRBJ2-7; D is unclear. CDR1 is DFQATT and CDR2 is SNEGSKA in the germline V gene (reference sequence). Trimming cost V 7 bases and J 3 bases, with 13 bases left between them. The CDR3 extends over 12 amino acids. The CDR3 loop is CSVRDWDYEQYF. CDR3 coding DNA: TGCAGTGTTCGAGACTGGGACTACGAGCAGTACTTC.

The J gene is TRBJ1-5, the V gene TRBV7-9; D may be TRBD1 (5 bases). Germline V lookup: CDR1 SEHNR, CDR2 FQNEAQ (reference sequence). Trimming took off 11 bases at V and 7 bases at J, with 21 bases between the two ends. There are 14 residues in the CDR3. Written as DNA, the CDR3 is TGTGCCGAACCGGGACTCCGGCGAGGACAGCCCCAGCATTTT. Its translation is CAEPGLRRGQPQHF.

A few counts support this clonotype. The chain combines TRBV4-2 with TRBJ2-3, with 7 positions matching TRBD2. Germline V CDR1 and CDR2: LGHNA, YNFKEQ. V lost 0 bases to trimming and J lost 0 bases; unmatched junction nucleotides: 12. The CDR3 length is 19 residues. The CDR3 reads CASSQDRVPWEGSTDTQYF. The CDR3 coding sequence is TGTGCCAGCAGCCAAGATAGAGTTCCTTGGGAGGGCAGCACAGATACGCAGTATTTT.

This rearrangement joins TRBV20-1 to TRBJ2-5; no clear D gene. Germline V lookup: CDR1 DFQATT, CDR2 SNEGSKA (reference sequence). Trimming removed 5 bases from V and 5 bases from J, with 18 bases in between. This CDR3 region has 14 residues. Written as DNA, the CDR3 is TGCAGTGCTCAACCCCGGGCCCCCTGGGAGACCCAGTACTTC. Translated: CSAQPRAPWETQYF.

This clonotype was seen a handful of times. The CDR3 loop is CASRPLDREMLFF. The DNA of the CDR3 is TGTGCCAGCAGACCATTGGACAGGGAAATGCTGTTTTTT. V is TRBV27 and J is TRBJ2-2, with 8 bases identical to TRBD1. This CDR3 has 13 residues. Germline V lookup: CDR1 MNHEY, CDR2 SMNVEV (reference sequence). V lost 6 bases to trimming and J lost 13 bases; unmatched junction nucleotides: 10.

This chain joins TRBV20-1 and TRBJ1-5, with D maybe TRBD1 (6 bases). Germline V gene data show CDR1 as DFQATT and CDR2 as SNEGSKA (reference sequence). The CDR3 loop spans 14 amino acids. Between the trimmed V and J ends, which lost 6 bases and 2 bases, there was a span of 14 bases. The CDR3 nucleotides read TGCAGTGCCTCTAGGGGGGTTGGCAATCAGCCCCAGCATTTT. Translation: CSASRGVGNQPQHF.

This clonotype was found a few times. The chain recombines TRBV7-6 with TRBJ2-1, with TRBD1 identical over 12 bases. V lost 3 bases to trimming and J lost 9 bases; unmatched junction nucleotides: 9. There are 16 residues in the CDR3. Germline CDR1 SGHVS, CDR2 FNYEAQ. The CDR3 sequence: CASSFSRDRGQVEQFF. Written as DNA, the CDR3 is TGTGCCAGCAGCTTCAGTCGGGACAGGGGGCAGGTTGAGCAGTTCTTC.